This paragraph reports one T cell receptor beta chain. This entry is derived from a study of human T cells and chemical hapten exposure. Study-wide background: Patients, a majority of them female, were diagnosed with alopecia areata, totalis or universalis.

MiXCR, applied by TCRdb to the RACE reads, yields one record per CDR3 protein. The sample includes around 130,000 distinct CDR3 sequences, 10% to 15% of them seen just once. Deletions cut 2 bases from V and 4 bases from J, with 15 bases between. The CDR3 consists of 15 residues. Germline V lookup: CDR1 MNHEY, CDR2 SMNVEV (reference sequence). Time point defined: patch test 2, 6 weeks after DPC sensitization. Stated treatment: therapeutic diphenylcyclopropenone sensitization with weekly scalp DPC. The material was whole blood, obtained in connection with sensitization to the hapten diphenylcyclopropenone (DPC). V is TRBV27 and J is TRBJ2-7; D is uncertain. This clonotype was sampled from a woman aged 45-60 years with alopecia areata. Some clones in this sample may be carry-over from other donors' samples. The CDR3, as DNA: TGTGCCAGCAGTTTAATAGGAGCCCGGTCATACGAGCAGTACTTC. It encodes CASSLIGARSYEQYF.